Presented here are 8 T cell receptor beta chains from one specimen sequenced in a study of blood T cell repertoires in COVID-19. The table came from immunoSEQ multiplex PCR; TCRdb's copy has only in-frame clones and leaves some out. The table has over 100,000 clones, about four fifths seen once. Material: peripheral blood. The receptors were sampled from a woman in her seventies with acute or convalescent COVID-19.

The chain employs TRBV18 and TRBJ2-1; 7 bases line up with TRBD1. This CDR3 region has 13 residues. With V trimmed by 3 bases and J by 5 bases, 1 base remained unmatched. The germline V gene encodes CDR1 KGHSH and CDR2 LQKENI. The CDR3 loop reads CASSPGQNNEQFF. The CDR3 DNA sequence: TGTGCCAGCTCACCGGGACAGAACAATGAGCAGTTCTTC.

Comments on this clone: Other DNA sequences within the sample encode an identical CDR3. The rearrangement uses TRBV6-5 and TRBJ1-1; 8 bases are shared with TRBD1. Looked up from germline, CDR1 is MNHEY and CDR2 is SVGAGI. The ends lost 5 bases at V and 4 bases at J; junction bases unmatched: 3. The CDR3 is 13 residues long. CDR3 amino acids: CASSPTGGTEAFF. The CDR3 DNA reads TGTGCCAGCAGTCCAACAGGGGGCACTGAAGCTTTCTTT.

V gene TRBV19 combines with J gene TRBJ1-5, with D unresolved. Trimming pared 3 bases from V and 9 bases from J, leaving 15 bases between. The CDR3 covers 14 residues. The germline V gene encodes CDR1 LNHDA and CDR2 SQIVND (reference sequence). The CDR3 region has the DNA TGTGCCAGTAGTATCGATGGGAGTAAGTTGCCCCAGCATTTT. Protein product: CASSIDGSKLPQHF.

The J gene is TRBJ2-5, the V gene TRBV2; a possible D gene is TRBD1 (5 bases). The CDR3 is 15 residues long. Trimming took off 6 bases at V and 1 base at J, with 15 bases between the two ends. CDR1 is SNHLY and CDR2 is FYNNEI in the germline V gene. This chain's CDR3 is CASRKTGLPQETQYF. The CDR3 nucleotides read TGTGCCAGCAGGAAAACAGGCTTACCCCAAGAGACCCAGTACTTC.

The chain joins TRBV6-2 or TRBV6-3 to TRBJ1-2; TRBD1 matches at 11 bases. V lost 6 bases and J lost 8; bases outside the gene matches: 14. Germline V gene lookup returns CDR1 MNHEY and CDR2 SVGEGT. The CDR3 sequence is 16 residues long. CDR3 coding DNA: TGTGCCAGCAGCTTCAATACCGGGACAGGGGGGCGAGGCTACACCTTC. Translated, it gives CASSFNTGTGGRGYTF.

This chain connects TRBV15 to TRBJ1-6; tentative D call: TRBD1 (5 bases). Germline V gives CDR1 LNHNV, CDR2 YYDKDF (reference sequence). This CDR3 has 13 residues. Trimming left V 5 bases short and J 10 bases short, with 12 bases between. The CDR3 loop reads CATSDSFKSPLHF. The DNA for the CDR3 is TGTGCCACCAGCGACAGTTTTAAGTCACCCCTCCACTTT.

The rearrangement joins TRBV7-8 to TRBJ1-6, with D perhaps matching TRBD1 (6 bases). This CDR3 contains 13 residues. The V and J ends lost 5 bases and 10 bases respectively, with 12 bases between them. The germline CDR1 and CDR2 sequences are SGHVS and FQNEAQ. CDR3 amino acids: CASSVDRNSPLHF. The CDR3 nucleotides read TGTGCCAGCAGCGTCGACAGGAACTCACCCCTCCACTTT.

The rearrangement uses TRBV4-3 and TRBJ1-3; D unclear. Germline CDR1 reads LGHNA; CDR2 reads YSLEER. The CDR3 has 16 residues. V lost 0 bases and J 0 bases, leaving 9 bases between the germline ends. Here the CDR3 DNA reads TGCGCCAGCAGCCAAGAAGCGACGGCCTCTGGAAACACCATATATTTT. Amino acid sequence: CASSQEATASGNTIYF.